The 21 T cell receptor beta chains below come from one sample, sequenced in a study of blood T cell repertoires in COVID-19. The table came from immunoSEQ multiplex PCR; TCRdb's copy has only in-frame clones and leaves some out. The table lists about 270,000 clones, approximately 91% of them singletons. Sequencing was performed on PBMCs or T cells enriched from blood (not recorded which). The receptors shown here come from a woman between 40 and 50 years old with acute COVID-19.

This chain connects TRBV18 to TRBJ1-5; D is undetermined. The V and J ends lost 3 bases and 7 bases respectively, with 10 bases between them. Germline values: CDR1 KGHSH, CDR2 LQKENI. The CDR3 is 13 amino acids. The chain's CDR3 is CASSPGGPQPQHF. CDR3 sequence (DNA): TGTGCCAGCTCACCTGGAGGTCCCCAGCCCCAGCATTTT.

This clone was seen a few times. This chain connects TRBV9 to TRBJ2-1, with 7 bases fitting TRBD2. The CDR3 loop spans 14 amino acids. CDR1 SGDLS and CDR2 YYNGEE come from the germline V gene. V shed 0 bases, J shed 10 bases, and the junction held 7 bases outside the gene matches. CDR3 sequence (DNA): TGTGCCAGCAGCGTAGCTTCCGACGGGGGGGAGCAGTTCTTC. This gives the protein CASSVASDGGEQFF.

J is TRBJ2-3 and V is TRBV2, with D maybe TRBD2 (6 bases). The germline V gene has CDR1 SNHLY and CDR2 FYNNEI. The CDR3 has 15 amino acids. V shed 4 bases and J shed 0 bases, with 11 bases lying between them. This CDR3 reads CASSGERGSTDTQYF. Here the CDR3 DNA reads TGTGCCAGCAGTGGCGAACGGGGGAGCACAGATACGCAGTATTTT.

This chain's CDR3 is CASSLDGQGDGYTF. The CDR3 DNA follows: TGCGCCAGCAGCTTGGACGGACAGGGAGATGGCTACACCTTC. The V and J genes are TRBV5-1 and TRBJ1-2; 8 nucleotides align to TRBD1. With V trimmed by 0 bases and J by 6 bases, 4 bases remained unmatched. CDR1 SGHRS and CDR2 YFSETQ come from the germline V gene. The CDR3 is made up of 14 amino acids.

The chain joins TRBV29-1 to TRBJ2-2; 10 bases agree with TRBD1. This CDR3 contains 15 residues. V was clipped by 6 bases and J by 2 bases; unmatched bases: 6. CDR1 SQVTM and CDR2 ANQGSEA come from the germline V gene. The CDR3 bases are TGCAGCGTCGGGACAGGGGAAAAAAACACCGGGGAGCTGTTTTTT. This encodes CSVGTGEKNTGELFF.

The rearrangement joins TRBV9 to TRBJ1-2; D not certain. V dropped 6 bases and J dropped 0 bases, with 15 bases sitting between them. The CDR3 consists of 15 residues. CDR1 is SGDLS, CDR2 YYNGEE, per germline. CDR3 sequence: CASNVGDTANYGYTF. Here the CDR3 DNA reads TGTGCCAGCAACGTGGGAGACACCGCTAACTATGGCTACACCTTC.

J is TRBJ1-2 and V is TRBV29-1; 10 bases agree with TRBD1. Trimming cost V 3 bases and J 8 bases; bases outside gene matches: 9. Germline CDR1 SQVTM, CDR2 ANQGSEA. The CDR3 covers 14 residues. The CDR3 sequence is CSVDADRGYDGYTF. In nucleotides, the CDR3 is TGCAGCGTTGACGCGGACAGGGGGTACGACGGCTACACCTTC.

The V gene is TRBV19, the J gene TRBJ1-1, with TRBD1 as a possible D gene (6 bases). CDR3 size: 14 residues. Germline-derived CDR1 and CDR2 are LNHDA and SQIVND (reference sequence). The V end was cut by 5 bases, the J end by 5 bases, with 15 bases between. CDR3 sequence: CASSRRDKLTEAFF. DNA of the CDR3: TGTGCCAGTAGTCGCCGGGACAAACTTACTGAAGCTTTCTTT.

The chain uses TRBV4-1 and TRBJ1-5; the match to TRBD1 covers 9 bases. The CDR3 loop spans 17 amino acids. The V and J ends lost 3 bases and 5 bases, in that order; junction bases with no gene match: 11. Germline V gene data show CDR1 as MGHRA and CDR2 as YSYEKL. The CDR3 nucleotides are TGCGCCAGCAGCCAGCCCGCCGGGACAGGGCCACATCAGCCCCAGCATTTT. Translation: CASSQPAGTGPHQPQHF.

CDR3 nucleotide sequence: TGCAGCGTTGGGGGAGACAGGGTGGTGACCTTC. Protein sequence: CSVGGDRVVTF. The chain is built from TRBV29-1 and TRBJ1-2; 7 bases fit TRBD1. The germline V gene has CDR1 SQVTM and CDR2 ANQGSEA. J was trimmed by 14 bases and V by 4 bases; bases with no gene match: 10. CDR3 length equals 11 residues.

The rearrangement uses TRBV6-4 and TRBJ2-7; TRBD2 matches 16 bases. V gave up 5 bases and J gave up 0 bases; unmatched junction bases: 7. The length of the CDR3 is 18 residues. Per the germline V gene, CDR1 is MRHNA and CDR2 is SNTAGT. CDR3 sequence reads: CASSLPGLAGGHSYEQYF. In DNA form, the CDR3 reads TGTGCCAGCAGTTTACCGGGACTAGCGGGGGGGCACTCCTACGAGCAGTACTTC.

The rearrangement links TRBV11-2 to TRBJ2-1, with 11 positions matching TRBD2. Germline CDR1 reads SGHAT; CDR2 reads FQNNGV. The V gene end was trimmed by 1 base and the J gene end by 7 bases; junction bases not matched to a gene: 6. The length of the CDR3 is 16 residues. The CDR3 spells CASSLVGSGGVNEQFF. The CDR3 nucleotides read TGTGCCAGCAGCTTAGTAGGTAGCGGGGGGGTGAATGAGCAGTTCTTC.

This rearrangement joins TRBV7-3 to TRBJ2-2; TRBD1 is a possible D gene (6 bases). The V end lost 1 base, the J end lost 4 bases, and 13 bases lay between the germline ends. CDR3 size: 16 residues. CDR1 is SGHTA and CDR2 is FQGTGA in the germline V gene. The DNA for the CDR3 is TGTGCCAGCAGCTTAAAGGTGGGGGCGAGCACCGGGGAGCTGTTTTTT. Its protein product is CASSLKVGASTGELFF.

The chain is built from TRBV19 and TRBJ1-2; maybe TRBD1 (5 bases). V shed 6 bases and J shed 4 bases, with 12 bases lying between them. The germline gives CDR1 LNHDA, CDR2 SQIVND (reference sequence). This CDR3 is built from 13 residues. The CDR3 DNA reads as TGTGCCAGTAGCGCGACAGAGTTCTATGGCTACACCTTC. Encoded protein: CASSATEFYGYTF. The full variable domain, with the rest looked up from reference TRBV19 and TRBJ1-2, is DGGITQSPKYLFRKEGQNVTLSCEQNLNHDAMYWYRQDPGQGLRLIYYSQIVNDFQKGDIAEGYSVSREKKESFPLTVTSAQKNPTAFYLCASSATEFYGYTFGSGTRLTVV.

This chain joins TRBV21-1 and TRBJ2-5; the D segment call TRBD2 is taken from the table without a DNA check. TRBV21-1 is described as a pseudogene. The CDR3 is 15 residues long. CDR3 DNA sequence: TGTGCCAGCCCACCTTCGGGGGGTCGCGGGGAGACCCAGTACTTC. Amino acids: CASPPSGGRGETQYF.

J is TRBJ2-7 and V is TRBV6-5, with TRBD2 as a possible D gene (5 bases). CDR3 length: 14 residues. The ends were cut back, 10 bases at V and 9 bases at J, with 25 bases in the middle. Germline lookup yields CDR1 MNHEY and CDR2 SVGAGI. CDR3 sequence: CATLAGPPIFVQYF. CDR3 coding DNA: TGTGCCACCCTGGCGGGTCCTCCCATCTTTGTGCAGTACTTC.

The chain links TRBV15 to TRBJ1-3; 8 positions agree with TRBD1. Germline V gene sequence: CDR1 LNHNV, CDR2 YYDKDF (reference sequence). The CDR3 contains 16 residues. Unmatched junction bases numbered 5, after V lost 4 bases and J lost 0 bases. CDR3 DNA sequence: TGTGCCACCAGCAAGGACAGGGATTACTCTGGAAACACCATATATTTT. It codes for CATSKDRDYSGNTIYF.

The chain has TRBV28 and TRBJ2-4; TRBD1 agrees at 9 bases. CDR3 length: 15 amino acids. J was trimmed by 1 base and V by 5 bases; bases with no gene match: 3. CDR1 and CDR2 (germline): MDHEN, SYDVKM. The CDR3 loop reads CASSGQGLAKNIQYF. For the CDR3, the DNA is TGTGCCAGCAGTGGACAGGGGCTGGCCAAAAACATTCAGTACTTC.

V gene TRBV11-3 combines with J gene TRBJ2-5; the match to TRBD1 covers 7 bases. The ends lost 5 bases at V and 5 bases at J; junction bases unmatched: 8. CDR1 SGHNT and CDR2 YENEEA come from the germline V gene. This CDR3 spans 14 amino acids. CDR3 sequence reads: CASSPGTDKETQYF. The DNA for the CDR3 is TGTGCCAGCAGCCCTGGGACAGATAAGGAGACCCAGTACTTC.

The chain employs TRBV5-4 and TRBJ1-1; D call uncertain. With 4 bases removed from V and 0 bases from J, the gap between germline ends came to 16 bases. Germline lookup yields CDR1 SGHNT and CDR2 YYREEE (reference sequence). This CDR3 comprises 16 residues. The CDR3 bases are TGTGCCAGCAGCCCCCAAGACACAGTTTTGAACACTGAAGCTTTCTTT. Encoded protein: CASSPQDTVLNTEAFF.

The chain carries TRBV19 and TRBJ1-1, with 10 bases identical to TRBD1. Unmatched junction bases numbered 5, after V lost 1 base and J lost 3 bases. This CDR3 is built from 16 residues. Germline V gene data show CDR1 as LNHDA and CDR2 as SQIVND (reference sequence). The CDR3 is CASSIGQGAQYTEAFF. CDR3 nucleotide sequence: TGTGCCAGTAGTATAGGACAGGGGGCTCAATACACTGAAGCTTTCTTT.